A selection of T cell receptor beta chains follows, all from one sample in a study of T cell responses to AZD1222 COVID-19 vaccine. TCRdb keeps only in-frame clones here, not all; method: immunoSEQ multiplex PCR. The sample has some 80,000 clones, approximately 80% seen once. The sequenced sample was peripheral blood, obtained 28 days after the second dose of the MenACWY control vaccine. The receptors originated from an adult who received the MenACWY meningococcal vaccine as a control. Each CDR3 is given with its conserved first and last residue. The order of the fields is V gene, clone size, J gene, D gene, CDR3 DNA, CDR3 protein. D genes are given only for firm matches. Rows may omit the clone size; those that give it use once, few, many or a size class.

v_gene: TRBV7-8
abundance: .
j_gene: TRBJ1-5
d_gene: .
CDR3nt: TGTGCCAGCAGCTTAGTGGGTTTCAATCAGCCCCAGCATTTT
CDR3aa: CASSLVGFNQPQHF

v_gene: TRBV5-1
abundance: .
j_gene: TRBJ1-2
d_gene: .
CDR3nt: TGCGCCAGCAGCTTGGCCCCGGGTAATAACTATGGCTACACCTTC
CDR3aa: CASSLAPGNNYGYTF

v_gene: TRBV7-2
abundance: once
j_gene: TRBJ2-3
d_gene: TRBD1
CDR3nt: TGTGCCAGCAGCTTAAGTAGGGGGCCCACAGATACGCAGTATTTT
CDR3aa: CASSLSRGPTDTQYF

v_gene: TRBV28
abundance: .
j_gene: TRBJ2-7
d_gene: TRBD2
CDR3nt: TGTGCCAGCACCCTCGGGACTAGCGGGACGCGGGAGCAGTACTTC
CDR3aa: CASTLGTSGTREQYF

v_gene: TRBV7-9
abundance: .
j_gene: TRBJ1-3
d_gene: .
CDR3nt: TGTGCCAGCAGCTTAGTTGGCGCCGGAAACACCATATATTTT
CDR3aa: CASSLVGAGNTIYF

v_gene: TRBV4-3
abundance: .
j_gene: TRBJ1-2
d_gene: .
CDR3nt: TGCGCCAGCAGCCAAGAGGGCCGGCTAGGAGGAGCGTATGGCTACACCTTC
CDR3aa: CASSQEGRLGGAYGYTF

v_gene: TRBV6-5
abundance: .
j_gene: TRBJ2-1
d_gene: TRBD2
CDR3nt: TGTGCCAGCAGCAGACTAGCGGGACGTGCAAATGAGCAGTTCTTC
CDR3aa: CASSRLAGRANEQFF

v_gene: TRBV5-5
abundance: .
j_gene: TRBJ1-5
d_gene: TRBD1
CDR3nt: TGTGCCAGCAGCGGCGGGACAGGGGGTAATCAGCCCCAGCATTTT
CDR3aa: CASSGGTGGNQPQHF

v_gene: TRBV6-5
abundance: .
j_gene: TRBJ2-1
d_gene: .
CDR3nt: TGTGCCAGCAGGACGAGTGCTAGCGATGAGCAGTTCTTC
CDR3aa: CASRTSASDEQFF

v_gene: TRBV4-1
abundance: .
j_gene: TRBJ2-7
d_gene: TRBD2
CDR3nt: TGCGCCAGCAGCCCGGGGAGGGGTTTCTACGAGCAGTACTTC
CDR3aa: CASSPGRGFYEQYF

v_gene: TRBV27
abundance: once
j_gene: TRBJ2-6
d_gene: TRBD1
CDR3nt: TGTGCCAGCCGCCGGGCTGGGACAGGGGGCCTACTTGGGTCTGGGGCCAACGTCCTGACTTTC
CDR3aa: CASRRAGTGGLLGSGANVLTF

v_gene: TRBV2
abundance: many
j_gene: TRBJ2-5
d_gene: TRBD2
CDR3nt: TGTGCCAGCAGTGCCATAGCGGGAGGCCCGACCCAGTACTTC
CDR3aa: CASSAIAGGPTQYF

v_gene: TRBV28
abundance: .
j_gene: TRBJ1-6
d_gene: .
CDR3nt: TGTGCCAGCAGCTCGGCCGTGGGTCATTCACCCCTCCACTTT
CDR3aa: CASSSAVGHSPLHF

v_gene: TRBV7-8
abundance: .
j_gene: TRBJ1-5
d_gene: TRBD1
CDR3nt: TGTGCCAGCAGCTTAGGGCGGACAGGGAATCAGCCCCAGCATTTT
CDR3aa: CASSLGRTGNQPQHF

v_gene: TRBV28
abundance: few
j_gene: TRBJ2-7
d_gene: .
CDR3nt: TGTGCCAGCAGCCGGATTAGGGGACCCTACGAGCAGTACTTC
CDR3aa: CASSRIRGPYEQYF

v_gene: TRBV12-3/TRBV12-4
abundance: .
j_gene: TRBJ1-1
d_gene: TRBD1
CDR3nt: TGTGCCAGCAGCAGGGACAGGTCCACTGAAGCTTTCTTT
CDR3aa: CASSRDRSTEAFF

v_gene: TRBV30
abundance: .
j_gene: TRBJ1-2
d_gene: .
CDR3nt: TGTGCCTGGATCAGGGGAACAGTCAACTATGGCTACACCTTC
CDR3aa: CAWIRGTVNYGYTF

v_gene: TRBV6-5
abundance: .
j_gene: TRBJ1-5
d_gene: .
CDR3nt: TGTGCCAGCAGCCATGTTACGGGGGATCAGCCCCAGCATTTT
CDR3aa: CASSHVTGDQPQHF

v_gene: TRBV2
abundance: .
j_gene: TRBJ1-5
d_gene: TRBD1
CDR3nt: TGTGCCAGCAGTCAGACAGGGACACCATATCAGCCCCAGCATTTT
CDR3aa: CASSQTGTPYQPQHF

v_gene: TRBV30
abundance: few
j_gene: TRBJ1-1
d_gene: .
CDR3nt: TGTGCCTGGAGCCGGGAATACACTGAAGCTTTCTTT
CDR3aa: CAWSREYTEAFF

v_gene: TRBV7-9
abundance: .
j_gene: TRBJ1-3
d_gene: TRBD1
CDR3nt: TGTGCCAGCAGCCCGAGACAGGGGGCGGACACCATATATTTT
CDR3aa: CASSPRQGADTIYF

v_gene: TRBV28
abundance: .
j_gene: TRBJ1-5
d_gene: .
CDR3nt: TGTGCCAGCAGTTTATGGGTAGGGGTGACCAATCAGCCCCAGCATTTT
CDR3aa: CASSLWVGVTNQPQHF

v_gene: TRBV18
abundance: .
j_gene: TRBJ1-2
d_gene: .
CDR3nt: TGTGCCAGCTCACCACCGATCCGGCCAGGGGCCTCCTCTAACTATGGCTACACCTTC
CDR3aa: CASSPPIRPGASSNYGYTF

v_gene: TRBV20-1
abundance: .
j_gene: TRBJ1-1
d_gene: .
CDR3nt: TGCAGTGCTAGGGACCAAAGAGCTTTCTTT
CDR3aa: CSARDQRAFF

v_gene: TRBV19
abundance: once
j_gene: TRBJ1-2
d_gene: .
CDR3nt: TGTGCCAGTAGTACTTATCAGTCTGGCTATGGCTACACCTTC
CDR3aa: CASSTYQSGYGYTF

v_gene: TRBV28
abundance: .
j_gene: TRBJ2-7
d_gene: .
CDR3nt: TGTGCCAGCAGTTTTCCGCCAACGGGAGTTCCCTACGAGCAGTACTTC
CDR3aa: CASSFPPTGVPYEQYF

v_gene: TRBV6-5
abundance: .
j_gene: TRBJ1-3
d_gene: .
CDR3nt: TGTGCCAGCGGGGCCGGGGTTCTGGGAAACACCATATATTTT
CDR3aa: CASGAGVLGNTIYF

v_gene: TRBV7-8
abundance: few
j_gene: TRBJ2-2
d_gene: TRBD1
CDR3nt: TGTGCCAGCAGCTTAGCCAGAATCAGGGGGCGAGGTACCGGGGAGCTGTTTTTT
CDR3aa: CASSLARIRGRGTGELFF

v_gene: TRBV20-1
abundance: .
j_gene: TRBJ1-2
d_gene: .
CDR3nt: TGCAGTGCTAGTAGGGAAGGCTACACCTTC
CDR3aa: CSASREGYTF